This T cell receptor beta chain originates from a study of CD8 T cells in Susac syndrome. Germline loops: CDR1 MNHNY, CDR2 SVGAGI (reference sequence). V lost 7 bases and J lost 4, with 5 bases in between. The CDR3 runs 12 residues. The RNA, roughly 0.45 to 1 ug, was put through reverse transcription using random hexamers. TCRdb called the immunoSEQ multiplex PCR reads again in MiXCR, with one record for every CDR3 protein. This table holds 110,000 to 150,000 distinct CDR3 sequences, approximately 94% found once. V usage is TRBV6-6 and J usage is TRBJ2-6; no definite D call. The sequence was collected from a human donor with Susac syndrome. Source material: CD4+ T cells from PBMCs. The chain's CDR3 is CASNGGANVLTF. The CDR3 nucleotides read TGTGCCAGCAATGGAGGGGCCAACGTCCTGACTTTC.